This TCR beta chain was sequenced in a study of cytomegalovirus exposure and HLA in healthy donors. Study at large: HLA-typed donors were the source of approximately 88 million unique TCRs held in an early data release. General study points: Previous analysis showed most TCR beta V segments were productive about 90% or about 30% of the time. Further analysis, carried out later, found HLA-associated TCR beta chains more clonally expanded than equally common other chains.

The CDR3 runs to 15 residues. V was pared by 0 bases and J by 6 bases, with 4 bases of the junction left unmatched. Looked up from germline, CDR1 is SGHRS and CDR2 is YFSETQ. PCR amplification relied on 60 Vbeta primers (plus 13 Jbeta primers). Libraries were prepared by immunoSEQ multiplex PCR; TCRdb keeps only in-frame clonotypes and omits some of them. The sample contains around 110,000 clones, roughly 72% of which appear only once. Points on this clone: The antigen remains undetermined.

This TCR derives from a man aged 30 to 39 in good health and CMV-seronegative. J is TRBJ2-1 and V is TRBV5-1; 9 nucleotides agree with TRBD1. The sequenced material came from PBMCs. The CDR3 spells CASSLGDREVNEQFF. For the CDR3, the DNA is TGCGCCAGCAGCTTGGGGGACAGGGAGGTCAATGAGCAGTTCTTC.